This entry lists 17 T cell receptor beta chains sequenced from one sample in a study of T cell responses to AZD1222 COVID-19 vaccine. The table came from immunoSEQ multiplex PCR; TCRdb's copy has only in-frame clones and leaves some out. The table has roughly 130,000 clones, around nine tenths seen once. The sample here was peripheral blood, taken 28 days after the second AZD1222 dose. Receptor source: an adult who received the AZD1222 COVID-19 vaccine.

Points on this clone: Additional DNA sequences in this sample encode the identical CDR3. J is TRBJ2-1 and V is TRBV28; 7 nucleotides match TRBD2. Per the germline V gene, CDR1 is MDHEN and CDR2 is SYDVKM. This CDR3 spans 13 amino acids. V shed 3 bases and J 6 bases; nucleotides not matched to a gene: 2. The CDR3 region is CASSFGGGNEQFF. In DNA, the CDR3 is TGTGCCAGCAGTTTTGGGGGGGGCAATGAGCAGTTCTTC.

The genes are TRBV19 and TRBJ1-2, with TRBD1 matching over 7 bases. The ends lost 7 bases at V and 2 bases at J; junction bases unmatched: 10. Germline V lookup: CDR1 LNHDA, CDR2 SQIVND (reference sequence). This CDR3 spans 15 amino acids. The CDR3 bases are TGTGCCAGTATTCCCTCCCGGGACAGAAACTATGGCTACACCTTC. As protein: CASIPSRDRNYGYTF.

This clone appeared once. This sequence joins TRBV30 and TRBJ2-1, with 9 nucleotides matching TRBD2. CDR1 is GTSNPN and CDR2 is SVGIG in the germline V gene (reference sequence). The junction had 1 base not matched to a gene; V was cut back by 4 bases and J by 3 bases. The CDR3 has 13 amino acids. CDR3 coding DNA: TGTGCCTGGAATAGCGGGAGCTACAATGAGCAGTTCTTC. Translated, it gives CAWNSGSYNEQFF. Filled out from reference TRBV30 and TRBJ2-1, the complete variable domain reads SQTIHQWPATLVQPVGSPLSLECTVEGTSNPNLYWYRQAAGRGLQLLFYSVGIGQISSEVPQNLSASRPQDRQFILSSKKLLLSDSGFYLCAWNSGSYNEQFFGPGTRLTVL.

V usage is TRBV28 and J usage is TRBJ1-3; D not resolved. The CDR3 length is 15 residues. Trimming cost V 2 bases and J 0 bases, with 8 bases left between them. In germline, CDR1 is MDHEN, CDR2 SYDVKM. For the CDR3, the DNA is TGTGCCAGCAGTTTAGGAGGAACCTCTGGAAACACCATATATTTT. Translating it yields CASSLGGTSGNTIYF.

The CDR3 DNA follows: TGTGCCAGCAGTTTATTAGGGATGCGGGAGGGAATTTACGAGCAGTACTTC. It translates to CASSLLGMREGIYEQYF. This chain uses TRBV28 with TRBJ2-7, with TRBD2 identical over 9 bases. Unmatched junction bases numbered 11, after V lost 1 base and J lost 4 bases. The CDR3 length is 17 residues. CDR1 MDHEN and CDR2 SYDVKM come from the germline V gene.

This chain joins TRBV25-1 and TRBJ1-4; D call uncertain. V lost 1 base to trimming and J lost 5 bases, with 8 bases between them. Germline assignment: CDR1 MGHDK and CDR2 SYGVNS. CDR3 length: 14 amino acids. CDR3 DNA sequence: TGTGCCAGCAGTGAATTAGCCAAGAATGAAAAACTGTTTTTT. It is translated as CASSELAKNEKLFF. Combining the CDR3 with reference TRBV25-1 and TRBJ1-4 gives the whole variable domain EADIYQTPRYLVIGTGKKITLECSQTMGHDKMYWYQQDPGMELHLIHYSYGVNSTEKGDLSSESTVSRIRTEHFPLTLESARPSHTSQYLCASSELAKNEKLFFGSGTQLSVL.

The V and J genes are TRBV10-3 and TRBJ1-3; D may be TRBD1 (5 bases). The length of the CDR3 is 15 residues. Trimming left V 4 bases short and J 0 bases short, with 10 bases between. Germline lookup yields CDR1 ENHRY and CDR2 SYGVKD. Written as DNA, the CDR3 is TGTGCCATCAGTGCAGGGAAGAGCTCTGGAAACACCATATATTTT. This sequence encodes CAISAGKSSGNTIYF.

V usage is TRBV7-2 and J usage is TRBJ2-3; the match to TRBD2 covers 9 bases. V lost 1 base and J lost 5; bases outside the gene matches: 7. CDR1 is SGHTA, CDR2 FQGNSA, per germline. CDR3 length: 16 amino acids. CDR3 sequence: CASSLDGGGARDTQYF. The CDR3 DNA sequence: TGTGCCAGCAGCTTAGACGGCGGGGGGGCTAGAGATACGCAGTATTTT.

This clone was detected once. The chain is built from TRBV7-8 and TRBJ1-1; D is uncertain. Trimming pared 4 bases from V and 1 base from J, leaving 7 bases between. Germline V gene data show CDR1 as SGHVS and CDR2 as FQNEAQ. The CDR3 loop spans 13 amino acids. CDR3 sequence (DNA): TGTGCCAGCAGCTCACGACAGAACACTGAAGCTTTCTTT. The encoded protein is CASSSRQNTEAFF.

The V call is TRBV7-2, the J call TRBJ2-1; D not certain. Deletions cut 5 bases from V and 7 bases from J, with 15 bases between. The CDR3 covers 14 residues. Germline CDR1 SGHTA, CDR2 FQGNSA. CDR3 loop: CASSPRTEPNEQFF. For the CDR3, the DNA is TGTGCCAGCAGCCCACGAACGGAACCTAATGAGCAGTTCTTC. The whole variable domain, filled in from reference TRBV7-2 and TRBJ2-1, reads GAGVSQSPSNKVTEKGKDVELRCDPISGHTALYWYRQSLGQGLEFLIYFQGNSAPDKSGLPSDRFSAERTGGSVSTLTIQRTQQEDSAVYLCASSPRTEPNEQFFGPGTRLTVL.

V is TRBV3-1 (or the pseudogene TRBV3-2) and J is TRBJ1-2; a possible D gene is TRBD1 (6 bases). The CDR3 totals 13 residues. V gave up 9 bases and J gave up 6 bases, with 17 bases separating them. Looked up from germline, CDR1 is LGHDT and CDR2 is YNNKEL (reference sequence). CDR3 DNA: TGTGCCAGGAAAGACAGGTCGGGGGATGGCTACACCTTC. It codes for CARKDRSGDGYTF.

The chain recombines TRBV9 with TRBJ2-7, with 8 bases aligning to TRBD1. The CDR3 has 15 residues. From germline, CDR1 is SGDLS and CDR2 YYNGEE. The trim removed 1 base at V and 7 bases at J, leaving 10 bases unmatched. The CDR3 sequence: CASSVFPQGAQEQYF. DNA of the CDR3: TGTGCCAGCAGCGTATTTCCGCAGGGGGCGCAGGAGCAGTACTTC.

V is TRBV6-5 and J is TRBJ1-4; D unresolved. The CDR3 is 13 amino acids. The V end was cut by 10 bases, the J end by 1 base, with 10 bases between. Germline V gives CDR1 MNHEY, CDR2 SVGAGI. CDR3 amino acids: CATFDVTNEKLFF. For the CDR3, the DNA is TGTGCCACCTTCGATGTAACTAATGAAAAACTGTTTTTT.

This chain connects TRBV19 to TRBJ1-5; TRBD1 matches at 7 bases. Germline values: CDR1 LNHDA, CDR2 SQIVND (reference sequence). V dropped 3 bases and J dropped 4; count of bases not matched to a gene: 0. The CDR3 totals 13 residues. The CDR3, as DNA: TGTGCCAGTAGTATGGGACAGAATCAGCCCCAGCATTTT. Protein product: CASSMGQNQPQHF.

The rearrangement links TRBV20-1 to TRBJ1-2, with a possible D match to TRBD1 (6 bases). The germline V and J ends were trimmed by 6 bases and 6 bases, with 11 bases remaining between them. Germline CDR1 and CDR2: DFQATT and SNEGSKA (reference sequence). The CDR3 sequence is 11 residues long. For the CDR3, the DNA is TGCAGTGCCGTTAAGGGGGATGGCTACACCTTC. Protein: CSAVKGDGYTF.

This clone showed up just once. The CDR3 is CSVLYRAYSYEQYF. CDR3 in DNA: TGCAGCGTTCTATACCGGGCCTACTCCTACGAGCAGTACTTC. The chain links TRBV29-1 to TRBJ2-7; D is undetermined. The germline V gene has CDR1 SQVTM and CDR2 ANQGSEA. Trimming shortened V by 5 bases and J by 0 bases, and 14 bases separated the two germline ends. This CDR3 region has 14 residues.

The chain combines TRBV7-6 with TRBJ2-7; D assignment may be TRBD1 or TRBD2 (5 bases each). V dropped 5 bases and J dropped 6 bases, with 23 bases sitting between them. Germline lookup yields CDR1 SGHVS and CDR2 FNYEAQ. The CDR3 covers 16 residues. The CDR3 nucleotides are TGTGCCAGCAGCCCCAGCTTCGGGGCAGGTTATCGCGAGCAGTACTTC. Translated: CASSPSFGAGYREQYF. The entire variable domain, with the rest obtained from reference TRBV7-6 and TRBJ2-7, is as follows: GAGVSQSPRYKVTKRGQDVALRCDPISGHVSLYWYRQALGQGPEFLTYFNYEAQQDKSGLPNDRFSAERPEGSISTLTIQRTEQRDSAMYRCASSPSFGAGYREQYFGPGTRLTVT.